This paragraph reports one T cell receptor beta chain. Its cognate antigen is unknown. In germline, CDR1 is SGHAT, CDR2 FQNNGV. The germline V and J ends were trimmed by 0 bases and 7 bases, with 13 bases remaining between them. CDR3 length: 15 residues. Via MiXCR, TCRdb re-called the 5' RACE reads, giving one row per CDR3 protein. This table holds 150,000 to 200,000 distinct CDR3 sequences, around a sixth found once. This sample stems from a study of CD8 T cells in ankylosing spondylitis. Study-level points and caveats: Disease-linked clones bore a CD8+ phenotype and were relatively rare in peripheral blood.

The TCR comes from a male donor under 30 with ankylosing spondylitis or in good health (not recorded which). Sequenced input: blood, either unsorted or a sorted T cell fraction (not recorded which). J is TRBJ2-1 and V is TRBV11-2; tentative D call: TRBD1 (6 bases). CDR3 nucleotides: TGTGCCAGCAGCTTAGACCCCGGACAGTATAATGAGCAGTTCTTC. Protein: CASSLDPGQYNEQFF.